This T cell receptor beta chain came from a study of T-cell memory formation after mild COVID-19. Study overall: Across donors, TCR clusters were largely donor specific. Findings and limits, study-wide: The study found contracting CD4+ clones mainly in CM and EM and contracting CD8+ clones in EMRA. Pre-infection memory already had some responding clones, implying cross-reactive memory joined.

This clonotype was recorded at least ten times. Its antigen remains unidentified. Constant-segment-primed 5'RACE gave TCR alpha and TCR beta cDNA libraries with sample barcodes and UMIs. In TCRdb, the 5' RACE reads were re-called with MiXCR into one record per CDR3 protein. The table records over 25,000 distinct CDR3 sequences, roughly 21% of them present only once. Deletions cut 3 bases from V and 1 base from J, with 7 bases between. This CDR3 has 14 residues. Per the germline V gene, CDR1 is LGHDT and CDR2 is YNNKEL (reference sequence). Material: PBMCs or a T cell subset sorted from them (not recorded which). The source of this sequence is an adult who had mild COVID-19 (a few samples of this study predate the infection). Cell type and time point are not known. This rearrangement joins TRBV3-1 to TRBJ1-5; the D gene is possibly TRBD1 (5 bases). CDR3 loop: CASSQGLSNQPQHF. The CDR3 DNA reads as TGTGCCAGCAGCCAGGGGCTAAGCAATCAGCCCCAGCATTTT.